This T cell receptor (beta chain) appears in the sequencing data of a study of T cells expressing NK-cell markers. The overall study: All TCR beta repertoires analysed originated from sorted CD3+CD56+NKG2C+, CD3+CD56+NKG2C- and CD3+CD56-NKG2C+ T cells. The study's findings and limits: The contribution of dominant NKG2C+ clonotypes to CD8+ T cells in five to seven donors was roughly 1.0-7.5%.

From its re-call of the 5' RACE reads, TCRdb lists each CDR3 protein once, without DNA. Recorded for this sample: roughly 450,000 distinct CDR3 sequences. A word on this clonotype: Its matching antigen is unknown.

This CDR3 has 15 residues. The clonotype comes from a woman in her forties or fifties in good health. Sequenced input: blood T cells: a sorted CD56 or NKG2C T cell subset, CD4+ or CD8+ T cells, or bulk PBMC T cells (not recorded which). This chain connects TRBV12-3 or TRBV12-4 to TRBJ2-5; TCRdb proposes TRBD1, but this gene call is untestable without DNA. The CDR3 loop reads CASSWRGGPQETQYF.